What follows are 4 T cell receptor beta chains derived from one specimen sequenced in a study of blood T cell repertoires in COVID-19. The method was immunoSEQ multiplex PCR; TCRdb's version includes in-frame clones alone and lacks a portion of them. Of 250,000 to 300,000 clones listed, roughly 89% were seen once; the top ten hold 3.5% to 5.5%. Sequenced material: peripheral blood. These receptors all stem from a woman aged 40 to 50 who had recovered from COVID-19.

J is TRBJ2-1 and V is TRBV10-3; 10 bases are a match to TRBD2. The germline gives CDR1 ENHRY, CDR2 SYGVKD. The junction had 12 bases not matched to a gene; V was cut back by 0 bases and J by 7 bases. The CDR3 has 18 amino acids. The CDR3 DNA follows: TGTGCCATCAGTGAGTCCCCTCGCGGAGCGGGGGGGCCAAATGAGCAGTTCTTC. Translating gives CAISESPRGAGGPNEQFF.

The rearrangement joins TRBV10-3 to TRBJ1-2; 7 bases match TRBD1. This CDR3 contains 15 residues. The V gene's germline CDR1 is ENHRY and CDR2 SYGVKD. After removal of 6 bases from V and 4 bases from J, the junction contained 11 bases not matched to a gene. The CDR3 DNA is TGTGCCATCAGGAGGACAGGAGAGGAGGGCTATGGCTACACCTTC. It specifies CAIRRTGEEGYGYTF.

This chain uses TRBV3-1 (or the pseudogene TRBV3-2) with TRBJ2-1; TRBD2 matches at 8 bases. With 4 bases clipped from V and 2 bases from J, the junction kept 4 bases outside the gene matches. Germline loops: CDR1 LGHDT, CDR2 YNNKEL (reference sequence). The CDR3 loop spans 15 amino acids. DNA for the CDR3: TGTGCCAGCAGCCTCGGGGGGGCCACCTACAATGAGCAGTTCTTC. Protein product: CASSLGGATYNEQFF.

This clone was found once. This chain links TRBV12-3 or TRBV12-4 with TRBJ1-5; TRBD1 matches at 7 bases. V was clipped by 5 bases and J by 9 bases; unmatched bases: 4. The length of the CDR3 is 12 residues. CDR3 amino acids: CASSPGGAPQHF. As DNA, the CDR3 is TGTGCCAGCAGTCCAGGGGGAGCGCCCCAGCATTTT.